This TCR beta chain was identified during a study of shared clonotypes between healthy human individuals. Study results and caveats: Memory subsets generally showed smaller estimated richness than naive subsets did.

Repertoires were generated with immunoSEQ multiplex PCR, while TCRdb's copy carries only in-frame clones and drops some. The sample lists more than 2 million clones, 90% to 95% occurring once. Trimming stripped 5 bases from V and 4 bases from J, with 9 bases between. This CDR3 has 11 residues. The V gene's germline CDR1 is GTSNPN and CDR2 SVGIG (reference sequence). Healthy and HIV-negative, the adult donors had no recent acute infections or vaccinations. As for this clone: What it binds is unknown. Other DNA sequences in the sample encode the same CDR3.

The rearrangement joins TRBV30 to TRBJ2-7; D gene unclear. The sample taken for sequencing was naive CD4+ T cells sorted from blood. Subset noted: CD45RA+ positively selected. This receptor was obtained from a man aged 18 to 29 in good health. The CDR3 sequence is CAWGRGYEQYF. CDR3 DNA sequence: TGTGCCTGGGGACGCGGTTACGAGCAGTACTTC.